This T cell receptor (beta chain) stems from a study of shared clonotypes between healthy human individuals. Germline assignment: CDR1 LGHNA and CDR2 YSLEER. This CDR3 comprises 15 residues. General study points: Naive subsets, compared against memory subsets, generally had larger estimated richness values. Exclusively blood specimens were collected; tissue repertoires likely differ. In a few donors, around 4.8% of naive CD4 clonotypes appeared in common.

Authors' data handling: Junction-only sequences without quality scores came from ImmunoSEQ, so filtering differed. Using immunoSEQ multiplex PCR, the repertoire was profiled, and TCRdb retains in-frame clones only, with some absent. The D gene and trimming were derived from the DNA, and the V and J assignments and clone size from that table. The table has 950,000 to 1,100,000 clones, 65% to 80% seen once; the top ten hold roughly 1.4%. Regarding this clone: Antigen: not known. One junction end does not reproduce the germline sequence, and a read error may be involved.

The specimen sequenced was memory CD4+ T cells sorted from blood. Subset: CD45RA-negative fraction. The V call is TRBV4-3, the J call TRBJ2-7, with 13 positions matching TRBD2. The receptor comes from a young man in good health. CDR3 in DNA: TGCGCCAGCAGCCAAGACGCGGGACTAGCGGGATTCGGCGTTTTC. It translates to CASSQDAGLAGFGVF.